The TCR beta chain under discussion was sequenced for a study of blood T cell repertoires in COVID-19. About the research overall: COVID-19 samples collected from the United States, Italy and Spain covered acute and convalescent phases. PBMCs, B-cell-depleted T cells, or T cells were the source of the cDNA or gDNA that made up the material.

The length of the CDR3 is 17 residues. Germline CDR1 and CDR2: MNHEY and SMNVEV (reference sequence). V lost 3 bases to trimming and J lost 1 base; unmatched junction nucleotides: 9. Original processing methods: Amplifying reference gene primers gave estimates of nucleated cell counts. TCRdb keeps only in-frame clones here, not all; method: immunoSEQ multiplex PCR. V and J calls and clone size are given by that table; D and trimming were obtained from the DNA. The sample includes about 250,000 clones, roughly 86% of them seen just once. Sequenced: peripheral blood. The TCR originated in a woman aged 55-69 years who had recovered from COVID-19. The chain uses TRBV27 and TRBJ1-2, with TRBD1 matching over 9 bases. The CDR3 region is CASSFIAGTGFNYGYTF. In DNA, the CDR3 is TGTGCCAGCAGTTTCATCGCCGGGACAGGGTTTAACTATGGCTACACCTTC.